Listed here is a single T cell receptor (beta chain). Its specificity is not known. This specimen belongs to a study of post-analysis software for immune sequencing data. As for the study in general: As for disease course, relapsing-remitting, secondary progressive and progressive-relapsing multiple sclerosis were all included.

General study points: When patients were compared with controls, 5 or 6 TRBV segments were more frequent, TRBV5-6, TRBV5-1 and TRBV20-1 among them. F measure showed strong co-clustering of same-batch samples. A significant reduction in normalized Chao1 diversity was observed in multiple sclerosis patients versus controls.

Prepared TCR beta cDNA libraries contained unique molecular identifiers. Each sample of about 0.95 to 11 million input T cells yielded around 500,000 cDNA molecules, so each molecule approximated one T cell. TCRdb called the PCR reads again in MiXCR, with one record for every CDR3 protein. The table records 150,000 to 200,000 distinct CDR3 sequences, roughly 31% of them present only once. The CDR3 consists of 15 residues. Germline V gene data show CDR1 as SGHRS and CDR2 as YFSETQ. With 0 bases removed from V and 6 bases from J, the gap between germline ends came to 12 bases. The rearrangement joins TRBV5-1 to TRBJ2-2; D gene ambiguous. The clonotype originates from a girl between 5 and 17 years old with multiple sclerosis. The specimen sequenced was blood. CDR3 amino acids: CASSLGLREPGELFF. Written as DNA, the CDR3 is TGCGCCAGCAGCTTGGGACTGAGAGAACCCGGGGAGCTGTTTTTT.